Sequencing of this TCR beta chain was carried out in a study of long-term antiretroviral therapy in people with HIV. Overall study results and limits: Narrower CDR3 length ranges marked HIV repertoires relative to controls.

immunoSEQ v3.0 was run at survey level. Per-sample TRB depth target: roughly 40,000-50,000 T-cell genomes. Using immunoSEQ multiplex PCR, the repertoire was profiled, and TCRdb retains in-frame clones only, with some absent. The sample holds about 25,000 clones, 88% seen once. Comments on this clone: Its antigen remains unknown.

V lost 4 bases to trimming and J lost 3 bases; unmatched junction nucleotides: 3. CDR1 and CDR2 (germline): SGHDN, FVKESK. This CDR3 is built from 14 residues. The TCR was taken from a man aged 25-40 years with HIV. Here the sequenced sample was unsorted PBMCs, taken about 4.3 years after starting antiretroviral therapy. The chain links TRBV14 to TRBJ2-4, with TRBD1 matching 7 bases. CDR3 sequence reads: CASSPWDSKNIQYF. The CDR3 bases are TGTGCCAGCAGCCCTTGGGACAGCAAAAACATTCAGTACTTC.